This note documents a single T cell receptor (beta chain) sequence. In the study's own analysis: From reference gene primer amplification, estimates of nucleated cell counts were derived. The table came from immunoSEQ multiplex PCR; TCRdb's copy has only in-frame clones and leaves some out. That table is the source of V, J and clone size, and D and trimming were worked out from the DNA. The data hold 60,000 to 70,000 clones, with 82% observed a single time. These data belong to a study of blood T cell repertoires in COVID-19. The overall study: COVID-19 samples collected from the United States, Italy and Spain covered acute and convalescent phases. T cells, B-cell-depleted T cells, or PBMCs provided the cDNA or gDNA that served as material.

Sequenced: peripheral blood. This receptor was identified in a human donor in a cohort sampled during active COVID-19.

The CDR3 sequence: CASRGTGATNEKLFF. CDR3 bases: TGTGCCAGTAGGGGGACAGGAGCAACTAATGAAAAACTGTTTTTT. The gene calls are TRBV19 and TRBJ1-4; 8 bases line up with TRBD1. The germline CDR1 and CDR2 sequences are LNHDA and SQIVND (reference sequence). Losses at the gene ends were 6 bases for V and 0 bases for J; bases not matched to a gene: 3. CDR3 length: 15 residues.